The 25 T cell receptor beta chains listed next were all sequenced from one sample in a study of T cells in Graves' hyperthyroidism and ophthalmopathy. RNA transcripts served as the template for amplifying TCR beta CDR3 regions. HTBI primers were the set used in a first-round RT-PCR of the TCR CDR3. TCRdb processed the multiplex PCR reads anew with MiXCR; each CDR3 protein has one entry. The repertoire consists of approximately 260,000 distinct CDR3 sequences, with roughly 15% occurring once and the leading ten covering more than 30%. The sample comprised blood. Receptors were obtained from a woman between 45 and 65 years old with Graves' hyperthyroidism that later progressed to Graves' ophthalmopathy.

This clonotype was recorded many times. The rearrangement uses TRBV2 and TRBJ2-3; 10 bases line up with TRBD1. V was clipped by 9 bases and J by 3 bases; unmatched bases: 6. The CDR3 extends over 14 amino acids. The germline V gene has CDR1 SNHLY and CDR2 FYNNEI. The CDR3 loop is CASHRDRGTDTQYF. The DNA of the CDR3 is TGTGCCAGTCACCGGGACAGGGGAACAGATACGCAGTATTTT.

This clonotype was recorded many times. The chain couples TRBV28 to TRBJ2-7, with D possibly being TRBD1 or TRBD2 (6 bases each). CDR1 MDHEN and CDR2 SYDVKM come from the germline V gene. There are 14 residues in the CDR3. V lost 6 bases, J lost 2 bases, and 14 bases lay in between. CDR3 coding DNA: TGTGCCAGCAGACAAGGGGGGTCTACCTACGAGCAGTACTTC. This encodes CASRQGGSTYEQYF.

This clonotype was observed a handful of times. This chain joins TRBV20-1 and TRBJ1-6; D not certain. V was pared by 6 bases and J by 7 bases, with 16 bases between. Germline CDR1 is DFQATT and CDR2 is SNEGSKA (reference sequence). The CDR3 sequence is 14 residues long. The CDR3 coding sequence is TGCAGTGCCAACGACCCAGGTCGGAATTCACCCCTCCACTTT. This gives the protein CSANDPGRNSPLHF.

This clonotype was observed a handful of times. The gene calls are TRBV4-1 and TRBJ1-6, with no clear D. V was clipped by 3 bases and J by 14 bases, with 20 bases between them. Germline CDR1 and CDR2: MGHRA and YSYEKL. The length of the CDR3 is 15 residues. Written as DNA, the CDR3 is TGCGCCAGCAGCCAGGTGGTGGGGAGCGTCACAGCCCTCCACTTT. This sequence encodes CASSQVVGSVTALHF.

J is TRBJ2-2 and V is TRBV11-2; D may be TRBD1 (7 bases). The V end lost 2 bases, the J end lost 4 bases, and 11 bases lay between the germline ends. Germline V gives CDR1 SGHAT, CDR2 FQNNGV. The CDR3 consists of 15 residues. The CDR3: CASSLTQGGTGELFF. For the CDR3, the DNA is TGTGCCAGCAGCTTAACGCAGGGGGGCACCGGGGAGCTGTTTTTT.

This clonotype occurred many times. The V gene is TRBV29-1, the J gene TRBJ2-5, with D unclear. CDR1 is SQVTM and CDR2 is ANQGSEA in the germline V gene. This CDR3 has 12 amino acids. Trimming shortened V by 3 bases and J by 13 bases, and 18 bases separated the two germline ends. CDR3 sequence: CSVDGSLDQRYF. CDR3 coding DNA: TGCAGCGTTGACGGTTCCCTTGACCAAAGGTACTTC.

The sample holds many counts of this clonotype. V is TRBV20-1 and J is TRBJ2-5; TRBD1 might be the D (5 bases). CDR1 and CDR2 from the germline V gene are DFQATT and SNEGSKA (reference sequence). The CDR3 runs to 11 residues. V shed 6 bases and J shed 4 bases, with 9 bases lying between them. This CDR3 reads CSATRGETQYF. CDR3 bases: TGCAGTGCCACAAGGGGAGAGACCCAGTACTTC.

The chain has TRBV19 and TRBJ2-1; D possibly matches TRBD1 or TRBD2 (5 bases each). Germline V gene sequence: CDR1 LNHDA, CDR2 SQIVND (reference sequence). The CDR3 spans 14 residues. Trimming removed 5 bases from V and 8 bases from J, with 16 bases in between. CDR3 nucleotides: TGTGCCAGTAGTTTCGCAGGGACCGAGGATGAGCAGTTCTTC. Residues: CASSFAGTEDEQFF.

This clonotype has ten or more counts. The chain recombines TRBV20-1 with TRBJ2-1; D is unresolved. The CDR3 totals 11 residues. Trimming pared 1 base from V and 8 bases from J, leaving 6 bases between. In germline, CDR1 is DFQATT, CDR2 SNEGSKA (reference sequence). CDR3 sequence (DNA): TGCAGTGCTAGAGGAACCCATGAGCAGTTCTTC. As protein: CSARGTHEQFF.

In its sample, this clonotype was seen many times. The chain has TRBV20-1 and TRBJ1-1; no clear D gene. Germline V gives CDR1 DFQATT, CDR2 SNEGSKA (reference sequence). V shed 6 bases and J shed 0 bases, with 11 bases lying between them. This CDR3 contains 13 residues. DNA of the CDR3: TGCAGTGCGGGAGCGAGTTTGAACACTGAAGCTTTCTTT. Translated, it gives CSAGASLNTEAFF.

The sample holds many counts of this clonotype. The chain uses TRBV7-3 and TRBJ2-1; TRBD2 matches at 9 bases. This CDR3 spans 15 amino acids. V shed 2 bases and J 12 bases; nucleotides not matched to a gene: 11. The germline V gene has CDR1 SGHTA and CDR2 FQGTGA. CDR3 sequence reads: CASSLRVLAGSPQFF. DNA for the CDR3: TGTGCCAGCAGCTTACGGGTGCTAGCGGGATCCCCGCAGTTCTTC.

This chain links TRBV20-1 with TRBJ1-5, with a tentative D call TRBD1 (5 bases). This CDR3 has 16 amino acids. CDR1 is DFQATT and CDR2 is SNEGSKA in the germline V gene (reference sequence). Trimming pared 3 bases from V and 4 bases from J, leaving 19 bases between. CDR3 in amino acids: CSARFSPRQKNQPQHF. CDR3 sequence (DNA): TGCAGTGCTAGGTTTTCTCCTAGACAGAAAAATCAGCCCCAGCATTTT.

This clonotype was found many times. The chain links TRBV2 to TRBJ1-5; 8 positions match TRBD1. The CDR3 length is 17 residues. Per the germline V gene, CDR1 is SNHLY and CDR2 is FYNNEI. The ends lost 7 bases at V and 0 bases at J; junction bases unmatched: 11. CDR3 sequence reads: CASMSSGQAYSNQPQHF. The CDR3 region has the DNA TGTGCCAGCATGAGTTCGGGACAGGCATATAGCAATCAGCCCCAGCATTTT.

This clonotype showed up many times. V usage is TRBV20-1 and J usage is TRBJ2-5; D gene uncertain. The CDR3 extends over 9 amino acids. With 6 bases removed from V and 1 base from J, the gap between germline ends came to 0 bases. Germline loops: CDR1 DFQATT, CDR2 SNEGSKA (reference sequence). CDR3 DNA: TGCAGTGCCCAAGAGACCCAGTACTTC. Translated, it gives CSAQETQYF.

This clonotype was detected ten times or more. The rearrangement links TRBV20-1 to TRBJ2-1; D possibly corresponds to TRBD1 (5 bases). The CDR3 extends over 13 amino acids. CDR1 and CDR2 from the germline V gene are DFQATT and SNEGSKA (reference sequence). V dropped 0 bases and J dropped 9 bases, with 12 bases sitting between them. The CDR3 DNA is TGCAGTGCTAGAGAACCGGACACGGCTGAGCAGTTCTTC. This translates into CSAREPDTAEQFF.

In its sample, this clonotype was seen many times. V and J are TRBV19 and TRBJ2-5; 11 nucleotides align to TRBD2. In germline, CDR1 is LNHDA, CDR2 SQIVND (reference sequence). This CDR3 is built from 15 residues. Losses at the gene ends were 9 bases for V and 4 bases for J; bases not matched to a gene: 10. The CDR3 DNA is TGTGCCAGCGGGACTAGCGGTGCAGCGGGAGAGACCCAGTACTTC. Protein sequence: CASGTSGAAGETQYF.

The rearrangement links TRBV6-1 to TRBJ1-5, with D uncertain. The germline V gene encodes CDR1 MNHNS and CDR2 SASEGT. The CDR3 totals 15 residues. Trimming took off 1 base at V and 6 bases at J, with 13 bases between the two ends. CDR3 loop: CASSEGVSPGQPQHF. The CDR3 DNA sequence: TGTGCCAGCAGTGAAGGGGTCTCCCCGGGTCAGCCCCAGCATTTT.

This clonotype appeared many times. V is TRBV30 and J is TRBJ2-3, with 14 bases lining up with TRBD2. The CDR3 runs to 16 residues. The V gene end was trimmed by 5 bases and the J gene end by 1 base; junction bases not matched to a gene: 5. Germline values: CDR1 GTSNPN, CDR2 SVGIG (reference sequence). CDR3 amino acids: CAWGEGLAGGTDTQYF. CDR3 DNA sequence: TGTGCCTGGGGCGAGGGACTAGCGGGAGGCACAGATACGCAGTATTTT.

This clonotype was detected a few times. This chain uses TRBV6-1 with TRBJ2-7; D may match TRBD1 or TRBD2 (5 bases each). The V end was cut by 8 bases, the J end by 6 bases, with 17 bases between. The CDR3 spans 13 residues. CDR1 is MNHNS, CDR2 SASEGT, per germline. For the CDR3, the DNA is TGTGCCAGCGGGGACCCCAGTATGCGCGAGCAGTACTTC. The encoded protein is CASGDPSMREQYF.

Many counts were recorded for this clonotype. V gene TRBV2 combines with J gene TRBJ1-1; tentatively, D is TRBD1 (6 bases). Germline assignment: CDR1 SNHLY and CDR2 FYNNEI. V was trimmed by 8 bases and J by 1 base, leaving 14 bases between them. The CDR3 has 14 amino acids. The CDR3 DNA sequence: TGTGCCAGCGGGGGCACAGGACGGAACACTGAAGCTTTCTTT. It encodes CASGGTGRNTEAFF.

Ten or more counts support this clonotype. The genes are TRBV28 and TRBJ1-1; 10 nucleotides line up with TRBD1. The CDR3 loop spans 15 amino acids. Trimming removed 6 bases from V and 7 bases from J; junction bases left unmatched: 11. The germline V gene has CDR1 MDHEN and CDR2 SYDVKM. The CDR3 reads CASRAGTGVVGEAFF. The CDR3 region has the DNA TGTGCCAGCAGGGCCGGGACAGGGGTGGTTGGTGAAGCTTTCTTT.

This clonotype was detected many times. The CDR3, as DNA: TGTGCCAGCAGCTTAGTCTCCGGGACAGGAGGTGCTTACGAGCAGTACTTC. Protein: CASSLVSGTGGAYEQYF. The chain couples TRBV7-9 to TRBJ2-7; 8 nucleotides match TRBD1. The CDR3 spans 17 residues. Germline values: CDR1 SEHNR, CDR2 FQNEAQ (reference sequence). Trimming took 1 base from V and 4 from J; bases not matched to a gene: 12.

This clonotype appeared a few times. The rearrangement uses TRBV20-1 and TRBJ2-2, with TRBD2 identical over 7 bases. The germline gives CDR1 DFQATT, CDR2 SNEGSKA (reference sequence). The trim removed 5 bases at V and 5 bases at J, leaving 8 bases unmatched. The CDR3 length is 14 residues. CDR3 in amino acids: CSAGEGVGTGELFF. CDR3 nucleotide sequence: TGCAGTGCTGGGGAGGGTGTAGGGACCGGGGAGCTGTTTTTT.

This clonotype appeared many times. The chain joins TRBV27 to TRBJ2-7; TRBD2 is a possible D gene (5 bases). The CDR3 is made up of 14 amino acids. The V and J ends lost 2 bases and 3 bases respectively, with 11 bases between them. Germline assignment: CDR1 MNHEY and CDR2 SMNVEV (reference sequence). In DNA, the CDR3 is TGTGCCAGCAGTTTACGGGGAAGACTCTACGAGCAGTACTTC. As protein: CASSLRGRLYEQYF.

This clonotype was seen ten or more times. The V gene is TRBV18, the J gene TRBJ1-2, with 7 bases that match TRBD1. Unmatched junction bases numbered 16, after V lost 3 bases and J lost 6 bases. Germline lookup yields CDR1 KGHSH and CDR2 LQKENI. There are 17 residues in the CDR3. CDR3 sequence: CASSPSNLGTESHGYTF. As DNA, the CDR3 is TGTGCCAGCTCACCTTCCAACCTCGGGACAGAAAGCCATGGCTACACCTTC.